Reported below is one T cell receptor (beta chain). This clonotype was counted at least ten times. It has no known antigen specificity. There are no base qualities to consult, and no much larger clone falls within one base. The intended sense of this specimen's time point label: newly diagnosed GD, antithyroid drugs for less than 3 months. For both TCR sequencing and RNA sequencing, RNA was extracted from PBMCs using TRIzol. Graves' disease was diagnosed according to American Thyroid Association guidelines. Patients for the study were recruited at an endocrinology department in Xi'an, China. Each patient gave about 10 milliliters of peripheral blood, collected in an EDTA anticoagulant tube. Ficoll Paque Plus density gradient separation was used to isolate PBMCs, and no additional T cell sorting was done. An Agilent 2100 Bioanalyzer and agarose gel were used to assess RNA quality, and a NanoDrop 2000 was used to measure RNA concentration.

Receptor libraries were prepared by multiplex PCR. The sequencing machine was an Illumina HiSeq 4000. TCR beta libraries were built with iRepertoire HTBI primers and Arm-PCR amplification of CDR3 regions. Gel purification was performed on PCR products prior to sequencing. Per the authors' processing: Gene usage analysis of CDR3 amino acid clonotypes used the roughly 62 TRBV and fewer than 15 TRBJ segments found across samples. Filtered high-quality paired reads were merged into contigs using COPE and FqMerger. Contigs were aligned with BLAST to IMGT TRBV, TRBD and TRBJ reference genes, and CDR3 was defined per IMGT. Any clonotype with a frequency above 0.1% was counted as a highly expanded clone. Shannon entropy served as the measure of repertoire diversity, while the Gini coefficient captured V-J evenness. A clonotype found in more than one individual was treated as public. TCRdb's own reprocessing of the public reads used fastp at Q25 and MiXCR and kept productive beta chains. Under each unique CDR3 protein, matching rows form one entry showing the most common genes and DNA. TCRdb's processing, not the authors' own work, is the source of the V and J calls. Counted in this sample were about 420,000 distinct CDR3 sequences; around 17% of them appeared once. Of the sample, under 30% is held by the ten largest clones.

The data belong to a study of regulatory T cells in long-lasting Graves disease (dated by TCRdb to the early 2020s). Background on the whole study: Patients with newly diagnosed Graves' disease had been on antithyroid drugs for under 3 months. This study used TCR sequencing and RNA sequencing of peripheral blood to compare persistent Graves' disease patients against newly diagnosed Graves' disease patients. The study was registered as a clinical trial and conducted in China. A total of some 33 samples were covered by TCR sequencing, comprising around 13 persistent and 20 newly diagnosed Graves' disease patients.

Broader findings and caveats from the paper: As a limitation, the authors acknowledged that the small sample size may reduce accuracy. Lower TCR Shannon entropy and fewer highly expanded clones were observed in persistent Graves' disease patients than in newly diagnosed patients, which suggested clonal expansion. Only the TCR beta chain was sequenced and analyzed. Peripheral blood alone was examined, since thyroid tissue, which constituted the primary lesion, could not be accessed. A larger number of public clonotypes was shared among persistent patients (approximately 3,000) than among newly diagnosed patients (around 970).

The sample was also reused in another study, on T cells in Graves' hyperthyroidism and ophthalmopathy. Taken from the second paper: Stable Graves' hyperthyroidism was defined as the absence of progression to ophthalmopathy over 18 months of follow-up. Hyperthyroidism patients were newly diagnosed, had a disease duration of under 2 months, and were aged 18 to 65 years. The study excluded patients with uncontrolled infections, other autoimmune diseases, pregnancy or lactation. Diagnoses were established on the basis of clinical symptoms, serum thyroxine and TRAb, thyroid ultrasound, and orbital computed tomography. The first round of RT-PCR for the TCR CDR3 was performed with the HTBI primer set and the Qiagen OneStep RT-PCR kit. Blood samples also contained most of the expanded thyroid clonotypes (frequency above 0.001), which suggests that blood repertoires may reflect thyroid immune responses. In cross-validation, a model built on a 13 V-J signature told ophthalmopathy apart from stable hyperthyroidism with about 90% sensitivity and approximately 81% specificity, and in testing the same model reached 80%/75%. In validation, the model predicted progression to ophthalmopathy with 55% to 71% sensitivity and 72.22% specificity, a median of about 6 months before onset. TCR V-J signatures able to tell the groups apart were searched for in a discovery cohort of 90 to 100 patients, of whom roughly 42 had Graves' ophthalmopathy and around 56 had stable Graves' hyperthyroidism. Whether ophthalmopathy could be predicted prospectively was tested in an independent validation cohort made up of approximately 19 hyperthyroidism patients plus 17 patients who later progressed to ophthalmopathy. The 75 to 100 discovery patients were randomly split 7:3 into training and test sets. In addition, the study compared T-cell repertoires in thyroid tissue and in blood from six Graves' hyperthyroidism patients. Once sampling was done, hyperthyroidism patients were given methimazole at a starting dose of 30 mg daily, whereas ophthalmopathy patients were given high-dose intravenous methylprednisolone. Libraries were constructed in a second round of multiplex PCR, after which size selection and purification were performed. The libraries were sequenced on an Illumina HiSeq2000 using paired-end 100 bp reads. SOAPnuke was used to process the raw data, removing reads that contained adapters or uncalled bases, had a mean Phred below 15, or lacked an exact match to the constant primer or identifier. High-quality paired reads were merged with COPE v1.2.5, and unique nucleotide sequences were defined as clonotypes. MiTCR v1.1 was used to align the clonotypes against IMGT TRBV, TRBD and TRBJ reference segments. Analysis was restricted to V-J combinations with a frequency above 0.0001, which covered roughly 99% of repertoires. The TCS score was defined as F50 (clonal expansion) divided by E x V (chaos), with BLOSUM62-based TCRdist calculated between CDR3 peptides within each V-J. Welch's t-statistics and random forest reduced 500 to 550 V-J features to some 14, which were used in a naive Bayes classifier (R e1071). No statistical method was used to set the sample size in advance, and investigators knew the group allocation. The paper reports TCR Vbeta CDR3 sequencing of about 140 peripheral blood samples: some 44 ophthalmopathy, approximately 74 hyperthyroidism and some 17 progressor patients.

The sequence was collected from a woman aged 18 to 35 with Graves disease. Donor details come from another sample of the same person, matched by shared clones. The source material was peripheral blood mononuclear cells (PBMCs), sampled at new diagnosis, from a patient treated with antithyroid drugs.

The CDR3 protein is CASSLLGGRGSDTQYF. The DNA sequence is as follows: TGTGCCAGCAGCTTGTTGGGCGGGAGAGGCTCAGATACGCAGTATTTT. The sequence links TRBV28 to TRBJ2-3, and 7 junction bases match TRBD2. Spanning cysteine to phenylalanine, the CDR3 consists of 16 amino acids. The sequence is cut down to CDR3 DNA, 48 bases in frame from base 1. Compared with germline, V lacks 6 bases and J lacks 4 bases; bases without a gene match: 13. According to the germline V gene, CDR1 reads MDHEN and CDR2 reads SYDVKM. This CDR3, with the reference TRBV28 and TRBJ2-3 proteins standing in past its ends, gives the full variable domain DVKVTQSSRYLVKRTGEKVFLECVQDMDHENMFWYRQDPGLGLRLIYFSYDVKMKEKGDIPEGYSVSREKKERFSLILESASTNQTSMYLCASSLLGGRGSDTQYFGPGTRLTVL.